The subject of this entry is one T cell receptor beta chain. Its recognized antigen is unknown. Per-base quality was not reported, and no clone a single base away is much larger than it. This sample is part of a study of shared clonotypes between healthy human individuals (dated by TCRdb to the early 2020s). General notes on the study: The cohort comprised a couple of women and a few men aged 18 to 49 years. For each donor, three plates each were used for CD4 naive and CD4 memory, two plates were used for CD8 naive, and one plate was used for CD8 memory. Each donor's leukapheresis produced roughly between roughly 0.85 and 10 billion PBMCs. To estimate repertoire size and how much clonotypes are shared between individuals, the study performed deep sequencing of blood TCR repertoires from a handful of healthy adults. Libraries were prepared and TCR repertoires were sequenced by different laboratories using diverse techniques, in order to increase sequencing depth and limit assay-specific biases.

TCR CDR3 regions were amplified from genomic DNA by multiplex PCR using the deep immunoSEQ assay. Extracted genomic DNA from each cell subset was distributed evenly across all wells of several immunoSEQ 96-well plates, and each plate was treated as a replicate. For sorted subsets, each replicate PCR was loaded with 200 ng genomic DNA, equivalent to some 31,000 T cell genomes. Purified libraries were measured with a Qubit 3.0 fluorometer, size-checked on a Bioanalyzer 2100, and measured again with the KAPA Library Quantification kit. Every immunoSEQ 96-well plate was sequenced on a dedicated single-read 150-cycle Illumina NextSeq 550 flow cell. Regarding the original processing steps: Because only junctional sequences without quality scores were contained in the immunoSEQ output, filtering matching that applied to full-length reads could not be performed. To assign V/J genes and CDR3, sequences were annotated against IMGT germline references using PyIR, a Python wrapper for IgBLAST v1.9. Reads were filtered out if the reads had weak V/J assignments (E-value above 1e-6), no CDR3, stop codons, out-of-frame junctions, or ambiguous translated residues. V3J clonotypes were defined as sequences sharing the same inferred V gene, J gene, and CDR3 amino acid sequence. To compute the percentage overlap between repertoires, the number of shared unique clonotypes was divided by the size of the smaller repertoire. RTK rarefaction, the Chao1 estimator, and Recon v2.1 estimates of unobserved clonotypes were used to assess repertoire richness. OLGA was used to compute generation probabilities for all TCRbeta clonotypes that the gDNA method yielded from several donors. The table comes from immuneACCESS by way of TCRdb, which keeps in-frame sequences with V and J called. Part of the clones is missing from these tables; in studies checked, under half for an unresolved V gene and the rest for unknown reasons. Clone size and the V and J calls come from that table; the DNA yielded D and trimming. In this sample the table shows more than 1 million clones, about 80% of which occur a single time. The ten largest clones take up 0.52% of the sample.

Inclusive of the bounding cysteine and phenylalanine, the CDR3 is 13 residues long. The retained sequence is limited to the CDR3, 39 bases, with the frame set at the first base. V drops 8 bases and J drops 5 bases, leaving 12 bases in between. For CDR1 and CDR2, the germline V gene (reference sequence) lists SEHNR and FQNEAQ. Healthy HIV-negative adults with no recently reported acute infections or vaccinations were included as donors. Every donor was a Caucasian adult residing in Nashville, Tennessee, USA. CD4+ T cells were enriched by magnetic negative selection, after which naive cells were positively selected on CD45RA and the negative fraction was taken as the memory subset. Blood was collected by leukapheresis, and PBMCs were isolated by Ficoll-Histopaque density gradient centrifugation and then cryopreserved in liquid nitrogen vapor phase. Purity and quantity of every magnetically sorted T cell population were checked by analytical flow cytometry. Genomic DNA was isolated from every sorted fraction and measured by UV absorbance on a Nanodrop 2000c.

Points the paper makes about the study in general: Across a few donors, roughly 5.4% of naive CD4, approximately 3.5% of naive CD8, approximately 2.5% of memory CD4, and 0.4% of memory CD8 clonotypes were shared. Based on pairwise subsampling, the degree of clonotype sharing among donors was expected to be affected by sequencing depth. Sampling was restricted to blood, and TCR repertoires in tissue are likely to differ from TCR repertoires in blood. Because the study included a small number of donors, the genetic and exposure-history diversity represented was limited. Incomplete sequencing was indicated by rarefaction of sorted-subset datasets, despite the large sequencing depth. Compared with non-shared clonotypes, the clonotypes found in all four sorted-subset donors had higher generation probabilities. Estimated clonotype richness was generally larger for naive than for memory subsets.

This clonotype originated in a man between 18 and 35 years old in good health. Some clones in this sample may be carry-over from other donors' samples. Sequenced: memory CD4+ T cells from PBMCs. The label giving this sample's cell subset or site can be read as: CD45RA-negative fraction. Recombination joined TRBV7-9 with TRBJ1-4, with TRBD1 perhaps the D gene, on 5 matching bases. The sequenced DNA: TGTGCCAGCGGGGGGTCTCGGAATGAAAAACTGTTTTTT. Translated, it gives CASGGSRNEKLFF.